These 9 T cell receptor beta chains were sequenced from one sample in a study of blood T cell repertoires in COVID-19. Produced via immunoSEQ multiplex PCR; TCRdb's table is partial and in-frame only. The table includes approximately 210,000 clones, approximately 87% detected once. Sequencing used peripheral blood. These receptors originate from a woman between 65 and 79 years old with acute or convalescent COVID-19.

The chain carries TRBV9 and TRBJ1-2; D unclear. CDR3 length: 13 residues. V dropped 0 bases and J dropped 9 bases, with 12 bases sitting between them. From germline, CDR1 is SGDLS and CDR2 YYNGEE. CDR3 nucleotides: TGTGCCAGCAGCGTAGGTACCGGTGGTAGCTACACCTTC. Translation gives CASSVGTGGSYTF.

The V call is TRBV29-1, the J call TRBJ1-2; tentatively, D is TRBD1 (5 bases). Looked up from germline, CDR1 is SQVTM and CDR2 is ANQGSEA. Trimming took 4 bases from V and 2 from J, leaving 8 bases between them. CDR3 length: 12 residues. The CDR3 here is CSVVGVNYGYTF. CDR3 bases: TGCAGCGTTGTAGGGGTGAACTATGGCTACACCTTC.

The count of this clone is one. The J gene is TRBJ2-1, the V gene TRBV6-5; D might be TRBD2 (6 bases). From germline, CDR1 is MNHEY and CDR2 SVGAGI. With 8 bases removed from V and 8 bases from J, the gap between germline ends came to 16 bases. This CDR3 has 13 amino acids. DNA of the CDR3: TGTGCCAGCCAGGCTAGCGCGAACGATGAGCAGTTCTTC. Amino acids: CASQASANDEQFF.

The chain uses TRBV5-1 and TRBJ2-7; 9 nucleotides line up with TRBD1. CDR1 and CDR2 from the germline V gene are SGHRS and YFSETQ. This CDR3 region has 15 residues. The V segment lost 2 bases and the J segment 4 bases; nucleotides outside the gene matches: 7. CDR3 DNA sequence: TGCGCCAGCAGCTTCGGGACAGGGTACGGTTACGAGCAGTACTTC. Translation gives CASSFGTGYGYEQYF.

The rearrangement links TRBV6-6 to TRBJ1-2; the D gene is possibly TRBD1 (5 bases). Per germline, CDR1 MNHNY and CDR2 SVGAGI (reference sequence). The CDR3 is made up of 12 amino acids. V shed 6 bases and J shed 8 bases, with 13 bases lying between them. The CDR3 DNA sequence: TGTGCCAGCAGACCTCTCCCAGGGGGCTACACCTTC. Its protein product is CASRPLPGGYTF.

CDR3 residues: CASSQRLVSNGEQFF. The CDR3 bases are TGCGCCAGCAGCCAACGGCTAGTTTCTAATGGCGAGCAGTTCTTC. The gene calls are TRBV4-3 and TRBJ2-1; D unclear. Germline V gene sequence: CDR1 LGHNA, CDR2 YSLEER. The CDR3 length is 15 residues. Between the trimmed V and J ends, which lost 2 bases and 10 bases, there was a span of 18 bases.

The chain is built from TRBV5-1 and TRBJ1-1; 7 positions agree with TRBD1. CDR1 is SGHRS, CDR2 YFSETQ, per germline. The CDR3 consists of 15 residues. The V segment lost 4 bases and the J segment 1 base; nucleotides outside the gene matches: 7. CDR3 region: CASSPKTGKNTEAFF. For the CDR3, the DNA is TGCGCCAGCAGCCCTAAGACAGGGAAGAACACTGAAGCTTTCTTT.

This sequence joins TRBV19 and TRBJ2-1; D is perhaps TRBD2 (6 bases). The CDR3 totals 15 residues. The V gene's germline CDR1 is LNHDA and CDR2 SQIVND (reference sequence). V was clipped by 2 bases and J by 10 bases, with 18 bases between them. The CDR3 reads CASSIHPPGLGEQFF. For the CDR3, the DNA is TGTGCCAGTAGTATACACCCTCCGGGACTTGGAGAGCAGTTCTTC. The whole variable domain, remainder taken from reference TRBV19 and TRBJ2-1, is DGGITQSPKYLFRKEGQNVTLSCEQNLNHDAMYWYRQDPGQGLRLIYYSQIVNDFQKGDIAEGYSVSREKKESFPLTVTSAQKNPTAFYLCASSIHPPGLGEQFFGPGTRLTVL.

The gene calls are TRBV9 and TRBJ2-6; TRBD1 might be the D (6 bases). The V gene's germline CDR1 is SGDLS and CDR2 YYNGEE. This CDR3 is 17 amino acids long. V was trimmed by 0 bases and J by 2 bases, leaving 12 bases between them. For the CDR3, the DNA is TGTGCCAGCAGCGTAGAACAGGGAATAACTGGGGCCAACGTCCTGACTTTC. Encoded protein: CASSVEQGITGANVLTF.